The clone carrying this TCR beta chain has only a few counts. Its specificity is unknown. The data were obtained in a study of CD8 T cells in ankylosing spondylitis. Regarding the study as a whole: Typical of ankylosing spondylitis blood, it appeared, was a TCR beta motif of several highly homologous variants. Existing reports had already noted some motif variants in reactive arthritis synovial fluid and blood. Significant enrichment of disease-linked clones was reported in matched ankylosing spondylitis synovial fluid.

CDR1 MNHNS and CDR2 SASEGT come from the germline V gene. The ends were cut back, 6 bases at V and 1 base at J, with 12 bases in the middle. This CDR3 is built from 14 residues. One entry per CDR3 protein results from TCRdb running MiXCR on the 5' RACE reads. Altogether around 150,000 distinct CDR3 sequences are present, 30% to 35% being singletons, with the ten largest covering 5.5% to 7.5%. The sequencing sample was made of synovial fluid, either unsorted or a sorted T cell fraction (not recorded which). The TCR originated in a male donor with ankylosing spondylitis. The chain is built from TRBV6-1 and TRBJ2-5; no firm D call. In nucleotides, the CDR3 is TGTGCCAGCAGCGAGAGTTTCAGCCAAGAGACCCAGTACTTC. Translated: CASSESFSQETQYF.